The 20 T cell receptor beta chains below were found in one sample sequenced in a study of blood T cell repertoires in COVID-19 (TCRdb year 2020). The method was the immunoSEQ multiplex PCR assay. TCRdb obtained this table from immuneACCESS and retained in-frame rearrangements with V and J assigned. These tables miss some clones; where compared with another copy, unresolved V genes account for less than half of the shortfall, and the remainder is unexplained. The table for this sample lists roughly 130,000 clones; 80% of them were counted only once. The ten top clones hold approximately 2% of the sample. Sequenced: peripheral blood. Receptor source: a man aged 65-85 years with acute or convalescent COVID-19.

V is TRBV5-5 and J is TRBJ1-1; perhaps TRBD1 as D (5 bases). The CDR3 is 13 residues long. CDR1 and CDR2 from the germline V gene are SGHKS and YYEKEE (reference sequence). V was trimmed by 0 bases and J by 9 bases, leaving 12 bases between them. Here the CDR3 reads CASSLASDSQAFF. The CDR3 DNA follows: TGTGCCAGCAGCTTGGCATCCGACAGTCAAGCTTTCTTT.

About this clone: One junction end disagrees with the germline gene, perhaps due to a read error. The CDR3 DNA follows: TGCGCCCGCAGCGACGGGGGGGGCGGTATAGATACGCAGTATTTT. Its protein is CARSDGGGGIDTQYF. V usage is TRBV4-1 and J usage is TRBJ2-3; 8 nucleotides match TRBD2. This CDR3 region has 15 residues. The germline V gene encodes CDR1 MGHRA and CDR2 YSYEKL.

This clone was found once. V usage is TRBV7-3 and J usage is TRBJ2-1; 9 positions match TRBD2. In germline, CDR1 is SGHTA, CDR2 FQGTGA. V gave up 5 bases and J gave up 9 bases; unmatched junction bases: 11. The CDR3 has 15 residues. The CDR3, as DNA: TGTGCCAGCAGCCCGGGAGGCGGGGGGGCATTTGAGCAGTTCTTC. The encoded protein is CASSPGGGGAFEQFF.

This clone has just one count. CDR3 DNA: TGTGCCAGCAGTTTGCCAGGACTGACGCAGCCCCAGCATTTT. It specifies CASSLPGLTQPQHF. The chain joins TRBV28 to TRBJ1-5; D gene ambiguous. V lost 3 bases and J 7 bases, leaving 13 bases between the germline ends. Germline CDR1 and CDR2: MDHEN and SYDVKM. This CDR3 is 14 amino acids long.

The chain links TRBV4-2 to TRBJ1-2, with TRBD1 identical over 9 bases. Trimming cost V 3 bases and J 1 base; bases outside gene matches: 9. This CDR3 region has 17 residues. CDR1 and CDR2 from the germline V gene are LGHNA and YNFKEQ. In nucleotides, the CDR3 is TGTGCCAGCAGCCACCTTACCCGGGACAGGGTTAACTATGGCTACACCTTC. This codes for CASSHLTRDRVNYGYTF.

This clone came up a few times. The V call is TRBV6-1, the J call TRBJ1-6, with D possibly being TRBD1 (5 bases). Germline CDR1 reads MNHNS; CDR2 reads SASEGT. The CDR3 is made up of 14 amino acids. The V end was cut by 1 base, the J end by 10 bases, with 11 bases between. The CDR3 reads CASSEGREGSPLHF. CDR3 nucleotides: TGTGCCAGCAGTGAAGGCAGGGAGGGATCACCCCTCCACTTT.

The CDR3 loop is CASSFQGENTEAFF. In DNA form, the CDR3 reads TGTGCCAGCAGCTTTCAGGGGGAGAACACTGAAGCTTTCTTT. The chain joins TRBV5-4 to TRBJ1-1; TRBD1 matches at 7 bases. Trimming removed 2 bases from V and 1 base from J; junction bases left unmatched: 2. Germline-derived CDR1 and CDR2 are SGHNT and YYREEE (reference sequence). The CDR3 length is 14 residues.

Of note for this clone: The same CDR3 can be traced to other DNA sequences in this sample. V usage is TRBV6-5 and J usage is TRBJ1-2, with D possibly being TRBD1 (6 bases). V was shortened by 4 bases and J by 4 bases, with 13 bases between the two germline ends. The germline CDR1 and CDR2 sequences are MNHEY and SVGAGI. There are 14 residues in the CDR3. CDR3 in amino acids: CASSSQQGTYGYTF. The CDR3, as DNA: TGTGCCAGCAGTTCCCAACAGGGTACCTATGGCTACACCTTC.

The chain combines TRBV18 with TRBJ1-1; 9 positions match TRBD1. This CDR3 has 14 residues. From germline, CDR1 is KGHSH and CDR2 LQKENI. V dropped 3 bases and J dropped 3; count of bases not matched to a gene: 2. CDR3 protein: CASSPNRGHTEAFF. The DNA of the CDR3 is TGTGCCAGCTCACCTAACAGGGGGCACACTGAAGCTTTCTTT.

V is TRBV28 and J is TRBJ2-7; no reliable D call. With 4 bases removed from V and 5 bases from J, the gap between germline ends came to 15 bases. CDR3 length: 14 amino acids. CDR1 and CDR2 (germline): MDHEN, SYDVKM. This chain's CDR3 is CASSSPVVPHEQYF. The CDR3 bases are TGTGCCAGCAGTTCCCCCGTAGTACCCCACGAGCAGTACTTC.

This chain uses TRBV5-1 with TRBJ2-7, with 9 bases aligning to TRBD1. The CDR3 is 14 residues long. The V and J ends lost 0 bases and 6 bases, in that order; junction bases with no gene match: 4. CDR1 is SGHRS, CDR2 YFSETQ, per germline. The CDR3 DNA follows: TGCGCCAGCAGCTTGGCCGGACAGGGGAGCGAGCAGTACTTC. This encodes CASSLAGQGSEQYF.

J is TRBJ2-1 and V is TRBV10-3; 15 bases map to TRBD2. The germline CDR1 and CDR2 sequences are ENHRY and SYGVKD. CDR3 length: 16 residues. The junction had 4 bases not matched to a gene; V was cut back by 3 bases and J by 7 bases. The CDR3 spells CAISDWTSGGVNEQFF. Written as DNA, the CDR3 is TGTGCCATCAGTGATTGGACTAGCGGGGGGGTTAATGAGCAGTTCTTC.

The chain joins TRBV5-5 to TRBJ1-2, with a tentative D call TRBD1 (5 bases). V lost 1 base and J lost 6, with 16 bases in between. Germline CDR1 reads SGHKS; CDR2 reads YYEKEE (reference sequence). This CDR3 has 15 residues. DNA of the CDR3: TGTGCCAGCAGCTTGACAGGTGCCATTCAGGATGGCTACACCTTC. This codes for CASSLTGAIQDGYTF.

The chain is built from TRBV6-6 and TRBJ1-1; D call uncertain. CDR1 is MNHNY, CDR2 SVGAGI, per germline (reference sequence). This CDR3 spans 11 amino acids. V was pared by 4 bases and J by 8 bases, with 8 bases between. CDR3 bases: TGTGCCAGCAGTTTGCAGTACGAAGCTTTCTTT. It translates to CASSLQYEAFF.

The chain combines TRBV9 with TRBJ1-4; no clear D. Trimming cost V 0 bases and J 7 bases, with 10 bases left between them. The CDR3 length is 14 residues. Germline lookup yields CDR1 SGDLS and CDR2 YYNGEE. The CDR3 here is CASSVASGVEKLFF. The CDR3 DNA reads as TGTGCCAGCAGCGTAGCCTCCGGGGTTGAAAAACTGTTTTTT.

The chain combines TRBV5-1 with TRBJ2-7; 7 bases are a match to TRBD1. Trimming at V came to 4 bases and at J to 2 bases, leaving 18 bases not matched to a gene. In germline, CDR1 is SGHRS, CDR2 YFSETQ. CDR3 size: 18 residues. The CDR3 DNA is TGCGCCAGCAGCGGTACAGGGTGGACCATCAGGGGGACCTACGAGCAGTACTTC. Its protein is CASSGTGWTIRGTYEQYF. Looking up the rest from reference TRBV5-1 and TRBJ2-7 gives the full variable domain: KAGVTQTPRYLIKTRGQQVTLSCSPISGHRSVSWYQQTPGQGLQFLFEYFSETQRNKGNFPGRFSGRQFSNSRSEMNVSTLELGDSALYLCASSGTGWTIRGTYEQYFGPGTRLTVT.

This clone was detected only a few times. The J gene is TRBJ1-2, the V gene TRBV6-5, with a weak D call TRBD1 (5 bases). Trimming took 6 bases from V and 4 from J, leaving 15 bases between them. Germline loops: CDR1 MNHEY, CDR2 SVGAGI. The length of the CDR3 is 14 residues. The CDR3 protein is CASSRAGTGYGYTF. The DNA for the CDR3 is TGTGCCAGCAGCCGGGCAGGGACTGGCTATGGCTACACCTTC.

In this sample, this clone turned up once. The chain employs TRBV2 and TRBJ2-1; D not certain. Germline CDR1 SNHLY, CDR2 FYNNEI. The CDR3 spans 14 residues. V lost 6 bases and J 0 bases, leaving 9 bases between the germline ends. CDR3 sequence reads: CASRRGSSYNEQFF. The CDR3 DNA is TGTGCCAGCAGAAGAGGCAGCTCCTACAATGAGCAGTTCTTC.

The rearrangement links TRBV6-5 to TRBJ2-1, with a weak D call TRBD1 (5 bases). The CDR3 runs to 14 residues. V dropped 7 bases and J dropped 0 bases, with 10 bases sitting between them. CDR1 and CDR2 from the germline V gene are MNHEY and SVGAGI. The CDR3 DNA is TGTGCCAGCATCGGCAGGGTCTCCTACAATGAGCAGTTCTTC. This gives the protein CASIGRVSYNEQFF.

V is TRBV7-9 and J is TRBJ2-5; 10 nucleotides match TRBD2. The germline gives CDR1 SEHNR, CDR2 FQNEAQ (reference sequence). There are 16 residues in the CDR3. V dropped 2 bases and J dropped 2; count of bases not matched to a gene: 5. The DNA of the CDR3 is TGTGCCAGCAGCTTATCCCTAGCGGGGGTGCAAGAGACCCAGTACTTC. Protein product: CASSLSLAGVQETQYF.